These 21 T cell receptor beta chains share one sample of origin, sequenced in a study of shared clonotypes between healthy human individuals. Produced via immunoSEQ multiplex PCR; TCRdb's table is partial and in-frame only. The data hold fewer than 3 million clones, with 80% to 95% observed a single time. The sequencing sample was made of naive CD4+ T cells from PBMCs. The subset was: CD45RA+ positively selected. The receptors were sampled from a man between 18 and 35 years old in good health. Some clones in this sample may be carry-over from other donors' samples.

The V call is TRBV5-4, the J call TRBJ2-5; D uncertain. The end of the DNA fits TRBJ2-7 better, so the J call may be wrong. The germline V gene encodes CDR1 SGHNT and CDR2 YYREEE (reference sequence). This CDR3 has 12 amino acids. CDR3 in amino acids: CASSLALNEQYF. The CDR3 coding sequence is TGTGCCAGCAGCTTGGCTCTGAACGAGCAGTACTTC.

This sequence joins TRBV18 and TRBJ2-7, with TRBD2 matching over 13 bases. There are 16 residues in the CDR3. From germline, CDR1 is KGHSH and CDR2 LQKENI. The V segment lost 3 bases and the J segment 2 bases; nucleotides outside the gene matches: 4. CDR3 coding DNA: TGTGCCAGCTCACCTTACGGACTAGCGGGGGCCTACGAGCAGTACTTC. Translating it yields CASSPYGLAGAYEQYF. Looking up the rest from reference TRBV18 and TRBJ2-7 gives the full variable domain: NAGVMQNPRHLVRRRGQEARLRCSPMKGHSHVYWYRQLPEEGLKFMVYLQKENIIDESGMPKERFSAEFPKEGPSILRIQQVVRGDSAAYFCASSPYGLAGAYEQYFGPGTRLTVT.

The CDR3 nucleotides read TGCAGCGTTGGTTCGACTGTCGGAAACACCATATATTTT. Translation: CSVGSTVGNTIYF. V is TRBV29-1 and J is TRBJ1-3, with unresolved D. Trimming removed 4 bases at V and 4 bases at J, with 11 bases between. This CDR3 is 13 amino acids long. Germline values: CDR1 SQVTM, CDR2 ANQGSEA.

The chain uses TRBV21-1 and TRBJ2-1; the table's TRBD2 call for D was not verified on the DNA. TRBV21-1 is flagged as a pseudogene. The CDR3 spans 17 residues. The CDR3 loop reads CASSKGLVDFDSGEQFF. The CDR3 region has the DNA TGTGCCAGCAGCAAAGGATTAGTCGACTTCGATTCGGGTGAGCAGTTCTTC.

The CDR3 coding sequence is TGTGCCAGTAGTATTAGGGACTTTGAGAATCAGCCCCAGCATTTT. Translated: CASSIRDFENQPQHF. The gene calls are TRBV19 and TRBJ1-5; TRBD1 might be the D (5 bases). CDR3 size: 15 residues. CDR1 is LNHDA, CDR2 SQIVND, per germline (reference sequence). V was cut by 3 bases and J by 4 bases, with 13 bases left in between. Full variable domain (remainder filled in from reference TRBV19 and TRBJ1-5): DGGITQSPKYLFRKEGQNVTLSCEQNLNHDAMYWYRQDPGQGLRLIYYSQIVNDFQKGDIAEGYSVSREKKESFPLTVTSAQKNPTAFYLCASSIRDFENQPQHFGDGTRLSIL.

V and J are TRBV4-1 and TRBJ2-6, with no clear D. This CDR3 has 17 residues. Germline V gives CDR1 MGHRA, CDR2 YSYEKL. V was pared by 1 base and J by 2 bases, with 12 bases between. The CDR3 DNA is TGCGCCAGCAGCCAAGTACAGCCTTATCCTGGGGCCAACGTCCTGACTTTC. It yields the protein CASSQVQPYPGANVLTF.

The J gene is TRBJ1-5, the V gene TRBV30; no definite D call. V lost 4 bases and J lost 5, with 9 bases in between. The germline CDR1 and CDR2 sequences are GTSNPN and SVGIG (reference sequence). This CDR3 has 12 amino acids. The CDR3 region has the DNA TGTGCCTGGAAGGTAGCGGATCAGCCCCAGCATTTT. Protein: CAWKVADQPQHF.

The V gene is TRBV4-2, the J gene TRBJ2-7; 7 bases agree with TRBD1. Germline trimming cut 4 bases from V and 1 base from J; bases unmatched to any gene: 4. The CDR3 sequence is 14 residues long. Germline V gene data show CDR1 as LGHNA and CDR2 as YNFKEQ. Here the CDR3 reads CASSPYRGSYEQYF. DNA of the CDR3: TGTGCCAGCAGCCCATACAGGGGTTCCTACGAGCAGTACTTC.

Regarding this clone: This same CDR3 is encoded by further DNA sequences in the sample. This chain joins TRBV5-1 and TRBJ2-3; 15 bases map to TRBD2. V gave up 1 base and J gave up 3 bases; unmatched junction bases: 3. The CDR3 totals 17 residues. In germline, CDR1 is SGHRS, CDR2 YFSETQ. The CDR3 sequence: CASSLPGLAGGTDTQYF. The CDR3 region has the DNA TGCGCCAGCAGCTTGCCGGGACTAGCGGGAGGTACAGATACGCAGTATTTT.

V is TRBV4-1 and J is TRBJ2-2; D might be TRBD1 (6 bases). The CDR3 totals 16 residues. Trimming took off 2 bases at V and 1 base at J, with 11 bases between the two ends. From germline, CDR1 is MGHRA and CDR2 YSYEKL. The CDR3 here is CASSQIPGQNTGELFF. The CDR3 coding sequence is TGCGCCAGCAGCCAAATTCCGGGACAGAACACCGGGGAGCTGTTTTTT.

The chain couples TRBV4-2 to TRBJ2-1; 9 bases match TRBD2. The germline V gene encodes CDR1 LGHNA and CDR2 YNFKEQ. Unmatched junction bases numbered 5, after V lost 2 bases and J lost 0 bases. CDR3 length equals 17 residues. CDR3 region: CASSQSVAGASYNEQFF. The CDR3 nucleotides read TGTGCCAGCAGCCAATCGGTAGCGGGAGCCTCCTACAATGAGCAGTTCTTC.

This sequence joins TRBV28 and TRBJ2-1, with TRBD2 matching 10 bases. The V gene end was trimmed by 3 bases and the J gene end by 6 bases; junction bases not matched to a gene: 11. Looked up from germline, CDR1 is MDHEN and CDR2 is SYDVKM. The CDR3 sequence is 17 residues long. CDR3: CASSLGASGSFFNEQFF. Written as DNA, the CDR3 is TGTGCCAGCAGTTTGGGCGCTAGCGGGAGTTTCTTCAATGAGCAGTTCTTC.

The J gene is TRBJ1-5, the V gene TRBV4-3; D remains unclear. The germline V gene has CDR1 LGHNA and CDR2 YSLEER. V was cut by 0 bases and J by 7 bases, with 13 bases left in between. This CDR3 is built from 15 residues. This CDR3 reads CASSQDLFGSQPQHF. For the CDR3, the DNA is TGCGCCAGCAGCCAAGATCTTTTTGGGTCCCAGCCCCAGCATTTT.

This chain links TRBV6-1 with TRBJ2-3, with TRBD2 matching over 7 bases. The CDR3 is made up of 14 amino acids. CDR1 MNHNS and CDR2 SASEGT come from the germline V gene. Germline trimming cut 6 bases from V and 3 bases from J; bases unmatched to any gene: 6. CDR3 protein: CASRLAAVTDTQYF. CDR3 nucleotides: TGTGCCAGCAGGCTAGCGGCCGTGACAGATACGCAGTATTTT.

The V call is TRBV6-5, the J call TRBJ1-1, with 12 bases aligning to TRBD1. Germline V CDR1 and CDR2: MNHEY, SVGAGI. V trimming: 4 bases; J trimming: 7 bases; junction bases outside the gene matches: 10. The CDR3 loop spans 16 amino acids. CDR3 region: CASSSRDRGLGFEAFF. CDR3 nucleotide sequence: TGTGCCAGCAGTTCGAGGGACAGGGGGCTGGGGTTTGAAGCTTTCTTT.

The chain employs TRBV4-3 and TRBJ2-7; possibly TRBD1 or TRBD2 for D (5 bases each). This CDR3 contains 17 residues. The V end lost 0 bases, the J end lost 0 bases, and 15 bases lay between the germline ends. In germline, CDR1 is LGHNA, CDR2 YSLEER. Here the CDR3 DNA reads TGCGCCAGCAGCCAAGAATATTGGGGGAGTAGCTCCTACGAGCAGTACTTC. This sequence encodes CASSQEYWGSSSYEQYF.

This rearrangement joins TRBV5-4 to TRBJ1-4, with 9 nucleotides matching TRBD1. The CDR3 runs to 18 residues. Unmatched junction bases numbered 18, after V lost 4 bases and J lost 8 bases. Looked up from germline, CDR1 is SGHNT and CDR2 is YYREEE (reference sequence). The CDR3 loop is CASSPEGTGRFGWEKLFF. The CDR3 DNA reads TGTGCCAGCAGCCCTGAGGGGACAGGGCGTTTTGGGTGGGAAAAACTGTTTTTT.

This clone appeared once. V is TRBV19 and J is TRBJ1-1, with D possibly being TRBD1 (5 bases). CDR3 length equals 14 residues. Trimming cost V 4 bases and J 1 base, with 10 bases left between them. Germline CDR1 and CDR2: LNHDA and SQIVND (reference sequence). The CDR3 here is CASSRWTTNTEAFF. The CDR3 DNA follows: TGTGCCAGTAGTAGATGGACAACGAACACTGAAGCTTTCTTT. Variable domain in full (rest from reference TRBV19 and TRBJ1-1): DGGITQSPKYLFRKEGQNVTLSCEQNLNHDAMYWYRQDPGQGLRLIYYSQIVNDFQKGDIAEGYSVSREKKESFPLTVTSAQKNPTAFYLCASSRWTTNTEAFFGQGTRLTVV.

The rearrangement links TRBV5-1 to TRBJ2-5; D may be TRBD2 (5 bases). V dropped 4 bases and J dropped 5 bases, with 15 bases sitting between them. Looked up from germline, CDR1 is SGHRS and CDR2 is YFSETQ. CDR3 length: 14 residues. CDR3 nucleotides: TGCGCCAGCAGCCTGCTAGGGTGGAGGGAGACCCAGTACTTC. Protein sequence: CASSLLGWRETQYF. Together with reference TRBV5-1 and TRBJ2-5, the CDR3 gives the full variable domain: KAGVTQTPRYLIKTRGQQVTLSCSPISGHRSVSWYQQTPGQGLQFLFEYFSETQRNKGNFPGRFSGRQFSNSRSEMNVSTLELGDSALYLCASSLLGWRETQYFGPGTRLLVL.

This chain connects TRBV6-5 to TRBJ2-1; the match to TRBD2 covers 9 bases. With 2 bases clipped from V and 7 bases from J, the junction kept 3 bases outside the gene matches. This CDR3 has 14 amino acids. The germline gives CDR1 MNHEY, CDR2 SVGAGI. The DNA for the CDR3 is TGTGCCAGCAGTTACCGCGGGAGGGTGAATGAGCAGTTCTTC. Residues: CASSYRGRVNEQFF.

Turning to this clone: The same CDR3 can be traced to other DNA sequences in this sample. CDR3 DNA sequence: TGCAGCGTCCTGACTAGCGGCCAAGAGACCCAGTACTTC. Encoded protein: CSVLTSGQETQYF. J is TRBJ2-5 and V is TRBV29-1; 9 bases line up with TRBD2. The CDR3 extends over 13 amino acids. The V gene end was trimmed by 6 bases and the J gene end by 1 base; junction bases not matched to a gene: 3. CDR1 and CDR2 from the germline V gene are SQVTM and ANQGSEA.